A selection of T cell receptor beta chains follows, all from one sample in a study of identical twins. TCRdb analysed the 5' RACE reads with MiXCR anew, one entry per CDR3 protein. The table includes approximately 600,000 distinct CDR3 sequences, under 8.5% detected once. The same data also contributed to another study, on yellow fever vaccine responses in identical twins.

Sequencing was carried out using PBMCs. The receptors originated from a woman between 18 and 29 years old in good health. Both conserved end residues are part of each CDR3. D genes are given only for firm matches. Clone size is given for some rows only: seen once, a few or many times, or a class if the clone is expanded.

DNA: TGCGCCAGCAGCTTGTACCAAGCCCCATTTGCGTTTCACAATGAGCAGTTCTTC
CDR3: CASSLYQAPFAFHNEQFF
size: NA
J: TRBJ2-1
D: NA
V: TRBV5-1

DNA: TGTGCCACCAGTAACGGAAGGGGGGCCTGGACCGGGGAGCTGTTTTTT
CDR3: CATSNGRGAWTGELFF
size: many
J: TRBJ2-2
D: NA
V: TRBV24-1

DNA: TGTGCCAGCAGACCAGCGGGGGCGGGCACAGATACGCAGTATTTT
CDR3: CASRPAGAGTDTQYF
size: NA
J: TRBJ2-3
D: TRBD2
V: TRBV6-1

DNA: TGTGCCAGCAGCTCAAGTAGCCTTAGCGCGGAGACCCAGTACTTC
CDR3: CASSSSSLSAETQYF
size: NA
J: TRBJ2-5
D: NA
V: TRBV7-6

DNA: TGTGCCACCACCCGAGGGGGGCCCACAGATACGCAGTATTTT
CDR3: CATTRGGPTDTQYF
size: few
J: TRBJ2-3
D: NA
V: TRBV24-1

DNA: TGTGCCAGCAGCTTGGGGGGGACAGGGGATTGGACTGAAGCTTTCTTT
CDR3: CASSLGGTGDWTEAFF
size: NA
J: TRBJ1-1
D: TRBD1
V: TRBV5-5

DNA: TGCGCCAGCTCCTCATCCCCCACAGATACGCAGTATTTT
CDR3: CASSSSPTDTQYF
size: NA
J: TRBJ2-3
D: NA
V: TRBV5-1

DNA: TGTGCCAGCAGCTCAGATAGGGGACTAGCGGGGGGAACCCCAGATACGCAGTATTTT
CDR3: CASSSDRGLAGGTPDTQYF
size: many
J: TRBJ2-3
D: TRBD2
V: TRBV11-1

DNA: TGTGCCAGCAGTTTAGTAGGCAGCAATCAGCCCCAGCATTTT
CDR3: CASSLVGSNQPQHF
size: many
J: TRBJ1-5
D: NA
V: TRBV12-3/TRBV12-4

DNA: TGTGCCAGTAGTATAATGATGGGCTTGCTGTTCTTC
CDR3: CASSIMMGLLFF
size: few
J: TRBJ2-1
D: NA
V: TRBV19